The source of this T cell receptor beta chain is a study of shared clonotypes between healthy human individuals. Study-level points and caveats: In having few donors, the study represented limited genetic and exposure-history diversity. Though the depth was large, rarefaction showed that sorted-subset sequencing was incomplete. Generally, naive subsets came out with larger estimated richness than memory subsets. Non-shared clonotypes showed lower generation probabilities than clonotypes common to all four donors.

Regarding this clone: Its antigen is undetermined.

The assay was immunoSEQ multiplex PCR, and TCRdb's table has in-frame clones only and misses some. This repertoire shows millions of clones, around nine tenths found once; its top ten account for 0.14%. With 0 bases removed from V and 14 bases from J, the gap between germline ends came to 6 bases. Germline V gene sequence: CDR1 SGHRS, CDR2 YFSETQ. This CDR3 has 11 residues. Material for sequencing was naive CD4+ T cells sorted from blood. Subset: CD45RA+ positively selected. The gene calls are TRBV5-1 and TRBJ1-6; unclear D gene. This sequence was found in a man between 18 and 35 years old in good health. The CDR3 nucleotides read TGCGCCAGCAGCTTGGATGGGACCCTCCACTTT. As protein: CASSLDGTLHF.